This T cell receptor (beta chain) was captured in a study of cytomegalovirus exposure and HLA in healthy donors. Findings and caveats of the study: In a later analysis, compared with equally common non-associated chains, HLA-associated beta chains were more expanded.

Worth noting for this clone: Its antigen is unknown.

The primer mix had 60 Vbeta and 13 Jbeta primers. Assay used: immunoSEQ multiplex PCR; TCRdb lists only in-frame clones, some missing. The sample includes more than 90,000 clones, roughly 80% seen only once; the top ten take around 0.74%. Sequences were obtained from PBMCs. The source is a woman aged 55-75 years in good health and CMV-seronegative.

CDR3 region: CASSYTDGETQYF. CDR3 DNA sequence: TGTGCCAGCAGTTACACAGATGGGGAGACCCAGTACTTC. The rearrangement uses TRBV6-5 and TRBJ2-5, with D hard to call. The germline V gene encodes CDR1 MNHEY and CDR2 SVGAGI. This CDR3 is 13 amino acids long. Trimming cost V 2 bases and J 5 bases, with 9 bases left between them.